Below, one T cell receptor (beta chain) is given with its context. Its antigen is currently unknown. This specimen belongs to a study of T cells in Graves' hyperthyroidism and ophthalmopathy. General study results and limits: Onset of ophthalmopathy came a median approximately 6 months after the model predicted it. Separation of ophthalmopathy from stable hyperthyroidism was achieved by a 13 V-J model.

The junction had 7 bases not matched to a gene; V was cut back by 7 bases and J by 8 bases. The CDR3 sequence is 12 residues long. What was amplified from RNA transcripts were TCR beta CDR3 regions. The HTBI primer set was used in a first-round RT-PCR of the TCR CDR3. Each CDR3 protein gets one entry after TCRdb re-called the multiplex PCR reads with MiXCR. This sample has about 360,000 distinct CDR3 sequences, with roughly 13% found just once. Material for sequencing was blood. The chain joins TRBV12-3 or TRBV12-4 to TRBJ1-2, with 7 nucleotides matching TRBD1. This clonotype was obtained from a woman under 30 with Graves' hyperthyroidism. The CDR3 sequence: CASTATGLGYTF. The CDR3 DNA reads TGTGCCAGCACCGCGACAGGGCTAGGCTACACCTTC.